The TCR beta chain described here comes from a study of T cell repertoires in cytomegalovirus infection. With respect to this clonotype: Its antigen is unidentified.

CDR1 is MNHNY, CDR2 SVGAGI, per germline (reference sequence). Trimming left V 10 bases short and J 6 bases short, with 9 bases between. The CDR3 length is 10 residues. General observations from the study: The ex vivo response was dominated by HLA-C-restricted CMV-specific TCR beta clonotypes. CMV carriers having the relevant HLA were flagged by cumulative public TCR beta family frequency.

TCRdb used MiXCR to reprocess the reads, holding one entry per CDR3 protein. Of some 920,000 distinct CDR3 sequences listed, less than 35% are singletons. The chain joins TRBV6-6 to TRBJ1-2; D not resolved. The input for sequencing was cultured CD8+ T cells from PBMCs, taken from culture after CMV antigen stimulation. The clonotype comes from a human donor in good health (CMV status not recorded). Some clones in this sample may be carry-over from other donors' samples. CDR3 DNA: TGTGCCACCATGTTCGATGGCTACACCTTC. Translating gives CATMFDGYTF.